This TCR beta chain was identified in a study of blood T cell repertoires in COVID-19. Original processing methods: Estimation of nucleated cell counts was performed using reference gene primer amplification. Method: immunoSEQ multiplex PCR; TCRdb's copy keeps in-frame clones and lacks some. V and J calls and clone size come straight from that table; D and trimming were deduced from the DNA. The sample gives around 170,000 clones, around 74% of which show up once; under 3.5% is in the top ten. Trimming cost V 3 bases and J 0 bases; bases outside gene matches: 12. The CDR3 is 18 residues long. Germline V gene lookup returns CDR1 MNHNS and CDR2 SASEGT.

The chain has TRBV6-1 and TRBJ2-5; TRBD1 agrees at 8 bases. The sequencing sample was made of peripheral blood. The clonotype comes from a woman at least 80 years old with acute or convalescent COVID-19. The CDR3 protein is CASSELDRGMRYQETQYF. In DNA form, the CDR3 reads TGTGCCAGCAGTGAGCTTGACAGGGGAATGAGGTACCAAGAGACCCAGTACTTC.